The 17 T cell receptor beta chains reported below all come from one sample, sequenced in a study of T-cell memory formation after mild COVID-19. Each CDR3 protein gets one entry after TCRdb re-called the 5' RACE reads with MiXCR. The table records hundreds of thousands of distinct CDR3 sequences, around 16% of them present only once. The sequencing input was PBMCs or a T cell subset sorted from them (not recorded which). All receptors come from an adult woman who had mild COVID-19 (a few samples of this study predate the infection). Cell type and time point are not known.

This clonotype was observed a few times. The rearrangement joins TRBV7-8 to TRBJ1-1, with a possible D match to TRBD1 (5 bases). Looked up from germline, CDR1 is SGHVS and CDR2 is FQNEAQ. The length of the CDR3 is 13 residues. V was shortened by 0 bases and J by 7 bases, with 9 bases between the two germline ends. The CDR3 bases are TGTGCCAGCAGCTTAGCGGGGGGAGATGAAGCTTTCTTT. This translates into CASSLAGGDEAFF.

The gene calls are TRBV18 and TRBJ1-5; TRBD1 agrees at 10 bases. The junction had 12 bases not matched to a gene; V was cut back by 2 bases and J by 5 bases. The CDR3 sequence is 18 residues long. Germline CDR1 KGHSH, CDR2 LQKENI. CDR3 loop: CASSPSRDRGLVDQPQHF. DNA for the CDR3: TGTGCCAGCTCACCATCCCGGGACAGGGGTCTGGTGGATCAGCCCCAGCATTTT.

The sample holds a few counts of this clonotype. The chain couples TRBV12-3 or TRBV12-4 to TRBJ2-5; 9 bases line up with TRBD1. This CDR3 comprises 16 residues. Trimming removed 4 bases from V and 2 bases from J; junction bases left unmatched: 8. The CDR3 sequence is CASSSGDRAPQETQYF. The CDR3 DNA reads TGTGCCAGCAGTTCCGGGGACAGGGCCCCTCAAGAGACCCAGTACTTC.

The V call is TRBV5-5, the J call TRBJ2-4; a weak D match, TRBD1 (5 bases). This CDR3 has 16 residues. Germline CDR1 SGHKS, CDR2 YYEKEE (reference sequence). Trimming left V 6 bases short and J 6 bases short, with 22 bases between. The CDR3 DNA follows: TGTGCCAGCACCCAGGGCCCGGTCCCCGGTGGAAACATTCAGTACTTC. Translation gives CASTQGPVPGGNIQYF. The full variable domain, with the rest looked up from reference TRBV5-5 and TRBJ2-4, is DAGVTQSPTHLIKTRGQQVTLRCSPISGHKSVSWYQQVLGQGPQFIFQYYEKEERGRGNFPDRFSARQFPNYSSELNVNALLLGDSALYLCASTQGPVPGGNIQYFGAGTRLSVL.

The J gene is TRBJ1-1, the V gene TRBV3-1; TRBD1 might be the D (5 bases). Germline CDR1 LGHDT, CDR2 YNNKEL (reference sequence). The CDR3 spans 16 residues. Trimming took 0 bases from V and 1 from J, leaving 12 bases between them. CDR3 region: CASSQEWGGKNTEAFF. CDR3 sequence (DNA): TGTGCCAGCAGCCAAGAATGGGGCGGAAAGAACACTGAAGCTTTCTTT.

The J gene is TRBJ2-3, the V gene TRBV5-1; possibly TRBD2 for D (5 bases). This CDR3 has 11 residues. From germline, CDR1 is SGHRS and CDR2 YFSETQ. Trimming removed 5 bases from V and 4 bases from J, with 5 bases in between. CDR3 DNA: TGCGCCAGCAGACTAGCAGATACGCAGTATTTT. This translates into CASRLADTQYF.

This clonotype turned up a few times. The genes are TRBV5-1 and TRBJ2-7, with 8 bases lining up with TRBD1. The V and J ends lost 4 bases and 3 bases, in that order; junction bases with no gene match: 9. This CDR3 contains 15 residues. CDR1 and CDR2 from the germline V gene are SGHRS and YFSETQ. CDR3 amino acids: CASSPGGVDVYEQYF. CDR3 DNA: TGCGCCAGCAGCCCAGGGGGCGTGGATGTCTACGAGCAGTACTTC.

This clonotype was counted only a few times. This rearrangement joins TRBV6-5 to TRBJ2-7; D remains ambiguous. The CDR3 has 13 amino acids. Germline V gene sequence: CDR1 MNHEY, CDR2 SVGAGI. V lost 5 bases and J lost 3, with 11 bases in between. CDR3 sequence (DNA): TGTGCCAGCAGTGTCTCTGAAGGCTACGAGCAGTACTTC. Its protein product is CASSVSEGYEQYF.

This clonotype was observed a few times. The chain employs TRBV11-1 and TRBJ2-2; D unresolved. The germline V gene has CDR1 SGHAT and CDR2 FQDESV (reference sequence). The CDR3 contains 14 residues. Trimming stripped 5 bases from V and 3 bases from J, with 10 bases between. CDR3 in amino acids: CASSAKTDTGELFF. The DNA of the CDR3 is TGTGCCAGCAGCGCAAAGACGGACACCGGGGAGCTGTTTTTT.

The chain uses TRBV6-4 and TRBJ2-3; D gene unclear. Germline V gives CDR1 MRHNA, CDR2 SNTAGT. Trimming pared 0 bases from V and 4 bases from J, leaving 8 bases between. The CDR3 sequence is 14 residues long. The CDR3 DNA follows: TGTGCCAGCAGTGACTCGAGGCAGCCAGATACGCAGTATTTT. Translated, it gives CASSDSRQPDTQYF.

The chain employs TRBV7-2 and TRBJ2-3; 11 positions match TRBD2. From germline, CDR1 is SGHTA and CDR2 FQGNSA. The J segment lost 5 bases and the V segment lost 6 bases, leaving 10 bases of the junction unmatched. This CDR3 has 16 amino acids. The chain's CDR3 is CASSSSSGRAVDTQYF. The CDR3 DNA sequence: TGTGCCAGCAGTTCAAGTAGCGGGAGGGCCGTAGATACGCAGTATTTT.

This clonotype was seen a handful of times. The rearrangement uses TRBV6-5 and TRBJ1-1; the D is unclear. The CDR3 has 13 amino acids. CDR1 and CDR2 from the germline V gene are MNHEY and SVGAGI. Trimming pared 7 bases from V and 2 bases from J, leaving 11 bases between. CDR3 in DNA: TGTGCCAGCATCCACCGGGGTAACACTGAAGCTTTCTTT. Protein: CASIHRGNTEAFF.

The CDR3 spells CASSSTSGGGNQPQHF. CDR3 DNA sequence: TGTGCCAGCAGTTCGACGTCGGGGGGGGGCAATCAGCCCCAGCATTTT. The J gene is TRBJ1-5, the V gene TRBV7-9, with a possible D match to TRBD1 (5 bases). CDR3 size: 16 residues. Germline CDR1 and CDR2: SEHNR and FQNEAQ (reference sequence). Trimming stripped 6 bases from V and 2 bases from J, with 17 bases between.

This clonotype has just a few counts. The V call is TRBV5-1, the J call TRBJ1-5; D might be TRBD1 (6 bases). Per the germline V gene, CDR1 is SGHRS and CDR2 is YFSETQ. Trimming removed 4 bases from V and 4 bases from J, with 12 bases in between. This CDR3 contains 14 residues. The CDR3: CASSIGTGNQPQHF. Here the CDR3 DNA reads TGCGCCAGCAGCATTGGTACAGGGAATCAGCCCCAGCATTTT.

This clonotype was found a few times. The chain couples TRBV5-1 to TRBJ2-4; the D gene is possibly TRBD1 (6 bases). This CDR3 is 17 amino acids long. Trimming stripped 4 bases from V and 2 bases from J, with 19 bases between. Germline V gives CDR1 SGHRS, CDR2 YFSETQ. The CDR3 is CASSPTVSGTSKNIQYF. CDR3 nucleotides: TGCGCCAGCAGCCCGACAGTTTCCGGGACATCCAAAAACATTCAGTACTTC.

The gene calls are TRBV2 and TRBJ2-7; TRBD2 matches at 10 bases. Trimming took 8 bases from V and 1 from J; bases not matched to a gene: 11. CDR3 length equals 16 residues. The germline V gene encodes CDR1 SNHLY and CDR2 FYNNEI. The CDR3 protein is CASCPAASGRSYEQYF. The CDR3 coding sequence is TGTGCCAGCTGCCCGGCGGCTAGCGGGAGATCCTACGAGCAGTACTTC.

This chain joins TRBV12-3 or TRBV12-4 and TRBJ1-1, with 9 bases fitting TRBD1. The junction had 8 bases not matched to a gene; V was cut back by 5 bases and J by 4 bases. CDR3 length equals 15 residues. The CDR3 coding sequence is TGTGCCAGCAGTGCCCGGACAGGGGATGGCACTGAAGCTTTCTTT. Translated, it gives CASSARTGDGTEAFF.